The T cell receptor (beta chain) under discussion was sequenced for a study of Ad26.COV2.S vaccination and SARS-CoV-2 variants. Germline values: CDR1 GTSNPN, CDR2 SVGIG (reference sequence). V trimming: 5 bases; J trimming: 7 bases; junction bases outside the gene matches: 1. The CDR3 has 11 residues. Concerning this clone: Its specificity is unknown.

Assay: immunoSEQ multiplex PCR; the TCRdb copy retains only in-frame clones and omits some. Of roughly 400,000 clones in the sample, approximately 91% were seen once. Points from the study as a whole: Researchers reported similar non-spike TCR breadth in vaccine and placebo recipients.

The sample's treatment: around 19 received Ad26.COV2.S at low or high dose, single or two shots; 5 received placebo; per-sample allocation not given. At day 63 after the first vaccine or placebo injection, samples were drawn. This clonotype was sampled from a person between 18 and 59 years old who received the Ad26.COV2.S COVID-19 vaccine or a placebo. The chain couples TRBV30 to TRBJ2-1; TRBD2 matches at 8 bases. The sample was peripheral blood, taken in a trial of Ad26.COV2.S vaccine versus placebo. The chain's CDR3 is CAWRGGNEQFF. Here the CDR3 DNA reads TGTGCCTGGCGGGGGGGAAATGAGCAGTTCTTC.